This entry lists 16 T cell receptor beta chains sequenced from one sample in a study of liver allograft versus peripheral blood T cells. As for the study in general: Blood and transplanted-liver T cell receptor repertoires from recipients were compared.

TCRdb re-analysed the reads in MiXCR, keeping a single row per CDR3 protein. The table lists some 8,500 distinct CDR3 sequences, approximately 15% of them singletons. These TCRs come from a human patient who had a liver transplant. The graft donor may account for some of the T cells.

This clonotype was counted between two and nine times. The chain is built from TRBV30 and TRBJ1-2; the D gene is possibly TRBD1 (6 bases). V shed 4 bases and J shed 4 bases, with 16 bases lying between them. Per the germline V gene, CDR1 is GTSNPN and CDR2 is SVGIG (reference sequence). The CDR3 is 14 residues long. DNA for the CDR3: TGTGCCTGGACGGGGGGGGCAGAGAGCTATGGCTACACCTTC. Translating it yields CAWTGGAESYGYTF.

The chain uses TRBV20-1 and TRBJ1-5; D is undetermined. This CDR3 comprises 13 residues. The V end lost 1 base, the J end lost 6 bases, and 10 bases lay between the germline ends. Germline V CDR1 and CDR2: DFQATT, SNEGSKA (reference sequence). The CDR3 loop is CSARGRFCQPQHF. The CDR3 bases are TGCAGTGCTAGAGGCAGGTTTTGTCAGCCCCAGCATTTT.

The J gene is TRBJ1-3, the V gene TRBV9; the D gene is possibly TRBD1 (5 bases). CDR3 length: 14 amino acids. Germline CDR1 is SGDLS and CDR2 is YYNGEE. The V gene lost 4 bases and the J gene lost 11 bases, with 19 bases spanning the gap. The CDR3 nucleotides read TGTGCCAGCAGCCTCTCGGGTCCCTCGGGGGCCATATATTTT. This gives the protein CASSLSGPSGAIYF.

This clonotype appeared many times. CDR3 in amino acids: CASSYSRVIQPQHF. The CDR3 DNA follows: TGTGCCAGCAGTTACTCGAGGGTGATTCAGCCCCAGCATTTT. The chain is built from TRBV6-5 and TRBJ1-5; the D is unclear. Trimming took off 0 bases at V and 6 bases at J, with 9 bases between the two ends. The CDR3 loop spans 14 amino acids. Germline CDR1 MNHEY, CDR2 SVGAGI.

This chain joins TRBV5-5 and TRBJ1-1; 7 positions match TRBD1. Germline values: CDR1 SGHKS, CDR2 YYEKEE (reference sequence). The CDR3 runs 14 residues. V was pared by 3 bases and J by 7 bases, with 9 bases of the junction left unmatched. The CDR3 spells CASSWYDRVVEAFF. The CDR3 DNA reads as TGTGCCAGCAGCTGGTACGACAGGGTAGTTGAAGCTTTCTTT.

This clonotype has at least ten counts. This chain links TRBV20-1 with TRBJ1-6; 11 positions match TRBD1. CDR3 size: 15 residues. V gave up 4 bases and J gave up 9 bases; unmatched junction bases: 8. CDR1 is DFQATT, CDR2 SNEGSKA, per germline (reference sequence). The CDR3 here is CSATTDGTGGSPLHF. The CDR3 region has the DNA TGCAGTGCTACGACTGACGGGACAGGGGGTTCACCCCTCCACTTT.

This clonotype was seen at least ten times. The chain recombines TRBV30 with TRBJ1-2, with D perhaps matching TRBD1 (5 bases). The CDR3 is made up of 12 amino acids. From germline, CDR1 is GTSNPN and CDR2 SVGIG (reference sequence). V dropped 4 bases and J dropped 5 bases, with 11 bases sitting between them. The CDR3, as DNA: TGTGCCTGGAATCAGGGTAGTTATGGCTACACCTTC. Amino acids: CAWNQGSYGYTF.

A note on this clonotype: A much larger clone lies one base from this, so it may be a read error. The CDR3 spells CTSSLLGTSNYGYTF. In nucleotides, the CDR3 is TGTACCAGCAGCTTGCTGGGGACTTCTAACTATGGCTACACCTTC. V and J are TRBV5-4 and TRBJ1-2, with D perhaps TRBD1 (5 bases). In germline, CDR1 is SGHNT, CDR2 YYREEE (reference sequence). This CDR3 is built from 15 residues.

By sample fraction, this clonotype is medium-sized. The chain uses TRBV28 and TRBJ1-5; no firm D call. Trimming stripped 7 bases from V and 2 bases from J, with 9 bases between. The CDR3 contains 13 residues. Germline CDR1 MDHEN, CDR2 SYDVKM. CDR3 sequence (DNA): TGTGCCAGCACCCAGTTTGGCAATCAGCCCCAGCATTTT. Protein: CASTQFGNQPQHF.

This clonotype is termed medium-sized. The V call is TRBV7-2, the J call TRBJ1-2; D is unresolved. The germline V gene encodes CDR1 SGHTA and CDR2 FQGNSA. This CDR3 is 11 amino acids long. V was cut by 1 base and J by 8 bases, with 5 bases left in between. CDR3 residues: CASSLVVGYTF. Written as DNA, the CDR3 is TGTGCCAGCAGCTTAGTGGTCGGCTACACCTTC.

This chain joins TRBV28 and TRBJ2-3, with 9 bases aligning to TRBD2. The CDR3 spans 15 residues. With V trimmed by 2 bases and J by 6 bases, 6 bases remained unmatched. Germline CDR1 is MDHEN and CDR2 is SYDVKM. CDR3 coding DNA: TGTGCCAGCAGTTTAGCGGGGGGGGGCGGGGATACGCAGTATTTT. Its translation is CASSLAGGGGDTQYF.

This clonotype was counted a few times. V usage is TRBV28 and J usage is TRBJ1-2, with D possibly matching TRBD1 (5 bases). Germline V gene data show CDR1 as MDHEN and CDR2 as SYDVKM. The CDR3 runs 15 residues. Deletions cut 5 bases from V and 9 bases from J, with 22 bases between. Here the CDR3 DNA reads TGTGCCAGCAGTCCGGTAGACGTTATAACAGGTCGCTACACCTTC. Encoded protein: CASSPVDVITGRYTF.

V and J are TRBV29-1 and TRBJ1-1; D gene uncertain. Trimming removed 4 bases at V and 4 bases at J, with 10 bases between. Looked up from germline, CDR1 is SQVTM and CDR2 is ANQGSEA. The CDR3 contains 12 residues. In DNA form, the CDR3 reads TGCAGCGTTGTCCCCAGCGCCACTGAAGCTTTCTTT. It is translated as CSVVPSATEAFF.

This clonotype was counted only a few times. The chain couples TRBV7-3 to TRBJ1-1; 10 nucleotides agree with TRBD1. CDR1 is SGHTA, CDR2 FQGTGA, per germline. Trimming took 4 bases from V and 6 from J; bases not matched to a gene: 2. The CDR3 covers 13 residues. The CDR3 region has the DNA TGTGCCAGCAGCTGGGGACAGGGGTCTGAAGCTTTCTTT. Translation: CASSWGQGSEAFF.

A word on this clonotype: A read error likely explains this, since a far larger clone differs by one base. Lacking the conserved final phenylalanine or tryptophan, this CDR3 likely reflects a read error. This chain links TRBV5-4 with TRBJ2-2; D is unclear. V lost 4 bases to trimming and J lost 5 bases, with 6 bases between them. Germline CDR1 and CDR2: SGHNT and YYREEE (reference sequence). This CDR3 comprises 12 residues. The CDR3 coding sequence is TGTGCCAGCAGCCCAAGTACCGGGGAGCTGTTTCTT. Its translation is CASSPSTGELFL.

This clonotype was observed a handful of times. The genes are TRBV6-1 and TRBJ2-2; D is perhaps TRBD1 (6 bases). Germline V gene data show CDR1 as MNHNS and CDR2 as SASEGT. The CDR3 runs 16 residues. Between the trimmed V and J ends, which lost 11 bases and 2 bases, there was a span of 21 bases. The CDR3 sequence is CAHASGAEINTGELFF. CDR3 sequence (DNA): TGTGCCCACGCCTCAGGGGCGGAGATAAACACCGGGGAGCTGTTTTTT.